The 26 T cell receptor beta chains presented below share a single source sample, sequenced in a study of T cells in Graves' hyperthyroidism and ophthalmopathy. The investigators amplified TCR beta CDR3 regions from RNA transcripts. The HTBI primer set drove a first-round RT-PCR of the TCR CDR3. TCRdb reprocessed the multiplex PCR reads via MiXCR and lists one record per CDR3 protein. The repertoire holds 250,000 or so distinct CDR3 sequences, roughly 15% seen once, with roughly 31% in the top ten. Sample: blood. The receptors shown here come from a woman in her forties or fifties with Graves' hyperthyroidism that later progressed to Graves' ophthalmopathy.

Ten or more counts support this clonotype. The chain has TRBV3-1 and TRBJ2-3; either TRBD1 or TRBD2 may fit D (5 bases each). The CDR3 totals 14 residues. CDR1 and CDR2 (germline): LGHDT, YNNKEL (reference sequence). V lost 4 bases and J 6 bases, leaving 14 bases between the germline ends. The CDR3: CASSPRDVQDTQYF. Here the CDR3 DNA reads TGTGCCAGCAGCCCGAGGGACGTCCAGGATACGCAGTATTTT.

V gene TRBV7-6 combines with J gene TRBJ2-1, with 12 positions matching TRBD2. The ends lost 4 bases at V and 10 bases at J; junction bases unmatched: 8. The V gene's germline CDR1 is SGHVS and CDR2 FNYEAQ. This CDR3 comprises 15 residues. CDR3 coding DNA: TGTGCCAGCAGCTCCACTAGCGGGGGGTCGGGAGAGCAGTTCTTC. Translating it yields CASSSTSGGSGEQFF.

There are a few counts of this clonotype. V is TRBV5-5 and J is TRBJ2-7; 7 bases agree with TRBD2. This CDR3 contains 13 residues. Germline assignment: CDR1 SGHKS and CDR2 YYEKEE (reference sequence). With 7 bases clipped from V and 7 bases from J, the junction kept 11 bases outside the gene matches. The CDR3 spells CASRAGAPREQYF. The CDR3 DNA reads as TGTGCCAGCCGGGCGGGAGCTCCCAGGGAGCAGTACTTC.

This clonotype was seen at least ten times. This chain connects TRBV28 to TRBJ1-2, with D unresolved. CDR1 and CDR2 (germline): MDHEN, SYDVKM. V gave up 4 bases and J gave up 4 bases, with 10 bases separating them. The CDR3 totals 13 residues. CDR3 in amino acids: CASSSSGPYGYTF. The CDR3 DNA reads TGTGCCAGCAGTTCCTCCGGACCCTATGGCTACACCTTC.

V usage is TRBV27 and J usage is TRBJ1-2, with D possibly being TRBD1 (5 bases). Between the trimmed V and J ends, which lost 6 bases and 3 bases, there was a span of 23 bases. Per germline, CDR1 MNHEY and CDR2 SMNVEV (reference sequence). There are 17 residues in the CDR3. CDR3 residues: CASRGGSRGGGDYGYTF. In nucleotides, the CDR3 is TGTGCCAGCAGGGGGGGTTCTCGGGGGGGTGGGGACTATGGCTACACCTTC.

This rearrangement joins TRBV20-1 to TRBJ2-2; TRBD2 matches 14 bases. Trimming cost V 3 bases and J 5 bases; bases outside gene matches: 8. This CDR3 is built from 17 residues. Germline V lookup: CDR1 DFQATT, CDR2 SNEGSKA (reference sequence). The CDR3 DNA is TGCAGTGCTAGTGGGCGACTAGCGGGAGGGCTAACCGGGGAGCTGTTTTTT. Protein: CSASGRLAGGLTGELFF.

This sequence joins TRBV24-1 and TRBJ2-1; maybe TRBD1 (5 bases). Trimming shortened V by 5 bases and J by 4 bases, and 11 bases separated the two germline ends. The germline V gene encodes CDR1 KGHDR and CDR2 SFDVKD. The CDR3 has 14 amino acids. In nucleotides, the CDR3 is TGTGCCACCAGTGTGGCAGGGTTTTACAATGAGCAGTTCTTC. This encodes CATSVAGFYNEQFF.

In the case of this clonotype: This may arise from a read error, as a much more abundant clone is one base away. V and J are TRBV24-1 and TRBJ2-1, with 9 bases aligning to TRBD1. The CDR3 covers 16 residues. Germline assignment: CDR1 KGHDR and CDR2 SFDVKD. Trimming at V came to 3 bases and at J to 8 bases, leaving 10 bases not matched to a gene. Here the CDR3 DNA reads TGTGCCACCAGTGATCTCCAGGGACAGGGCCCCCATGAGCAGTTCTTC. Its protein product is CATSDLQGQGPHEQFF.

This clonotype was found many times. The rearrangement uses TRBV10-2 and TRBJ1-6, with 7 bases identical to TRBD1. V lost 6 bases to trimming and J lost 10 bases; unmatched junction nucleotides: 9. CDR3 size: 14 residues. Per the germline V gene, CDR1 is WSHSY and CDR2 is SAAADI. CDR3 region: CASSEDRVGSPLHF. Here the CDR3 DNA reads TGCGCCAGCAGCGAAGACAGGGTGGGCTCACCCCTCCACTTT.

This clonotype was seen at least ten times. This rearrangement joins TRBV11-2 to TRBJ2-3, with a tentative D call TRBD1 (6 bases). Per the germline V gene, CDR1 is SGHAT and CDR2 is FQNNGV. The ends were cut back, 4 bases at V and 8 bases at J, with 10 bases in the middle. The CDR3 has 12 residues. The CDR3 coding sequence is TGTGCCAGCAGCTCACCACAGGGTACGCAGTATTTT. The encoded protein is CASSSPQGTQYF.

The table lists this clonotype with many counts. The chain is built from TRBV19 and TRBJ1-5; a weak D match, TRBD1 (5 bases). The germline V gene has CDR1 LNHDA and CDR2 SQIVND (reference sequence). CDR3 length: 15 residues. V was clipped by 5 bases and J by 5 bases, with 16 bases between them. Written as DNA, the CDR3 is TGTGCCAGTAGTGCCTCGGGGGGGGGGGATCAGCCCCAGCATTTT. This codes for CASSASGGGDQPQHF.

The V gene is TRBV20-1, the J gene TRBJ2-7, with a tentative D call TRBD1 (5 bases). The CDR3 runs 15 residues. The V end lost 5 bases, the J end lost 1 base, and 18 bases lay between the germline ends. The germline gives CDR1 DFQATT, CDR2 SNEGSKA (reference sequence). The CDR3 bases are TGCAGTGCTCTCCTTTGGGCTAGGGGATCCTACGAGCAGTACTTC. Amino acids: CSALLWARGSYEQYF.

This clonotype was seen a few times. This chain joins TRBV7-9 and TRBJ1-6; D might be TRBD1 (6 bases). This CDR3 is built from 13 residues. Germline CDR1 SEHNR, CDR2 FQNEAQ (reference sequence). V dropped 3 bases and J dropped 9 bases, with 9 bases sitting between them. The CDR3 region is CASSLDRISPLHF. For the CDR3, the DNA is TGTGCCAGCAGCTTGGACAGAATTTCACCCCTCCACTTT.

This clonotype was counted at least ten times. The chain couples TRBV13 to TRBJ2-7; unclear D gene. The CDR3 has 14 residues. Germline V CDR1 and CDR2: PRHDT, FYEKMQ (reference sequence). Trimming removed 4 bases from V and 5 bases from J, with 15 bases in between. DNA of the CDR3: TGTGCCAGCAGCTCTGGACGGTACGGTGACGAGCAGTACTTC. Translating it yields CASSSGRYGDEQYF.

V gene TRBV7-3 combines with J gene TRBJ2-1; 8 nucleotides align to TRBD2. Germline trimming cut 5 bases from V and 10 bases from J; bases unmatched to any gene: 10. The CDR3 loop spans 14 amino acids. Germline V gene sequence: CDR1 SGHTA, CDR2 FQGTGA. CDR3 coding DNA: TGTGCCAGCAGCCCGGGACTAGAAGGGTTAGAGCAGTTCTTC. It specifies CASSPGLEGLEQFF.

The V gene is TRBV5-8, the J gene TRBJ1-2; possible D gene TRBD1, 6 bases. Trimming stripped 5 bases from V and 6 bases from J, with 11 bases between. This CDR3 is built from 12 residues. Germline V lookup: CDR1 SGHTS, CDR2 YDEGEE. CDR3 in amino acids: CASSYDRHGYTF. CDR3 bases: TGTGCCAGCAGTTACGACAGGCATGGCTACACCTTC.

Worth noting for this clonotype: This may be a read error: a much more frequent sequence differs by one nucleotide. J is TRBJ1-1 and V is TRBV6-1, with TRBD1 as a possible D gene (5 bases). Germline-derived CDR1 and CDR2 are MNHNS and SASEGT. This CDR3 is 12 amino acids long. The CDR3 DNA is TGTGCCAGCAGGCGCTCGGACACTGGAGCTTTCTTT. This gives the protein CASRRSDTGAFF.

In this sample, this clonotype turned up many times. The chain carries TRBV15 and TRBJ2-3; tentative D call: TRBD2 (6 bases). V was clipped by 6 bases and J by 6 bases, with 22 bases between them. Looked up from germline, CDR1 is LNHNV and CDR2 is YYDKDF (reference sequence). CDR3 length: 16 residues. The CDR3 DNA sequence: TGTGCCACCAGGAGCAATTGGAGGGATCTCGCGGATACGCAGTATTTT. Its protein is CATRSNWRDLADTQYF.

This clonotype was counted a few times. The gene calls are TRBV19 and TRBJ1-5; no firm D call. Germline lookup yields CDR1 LNHDA and CDR2 SQIVND (reference sequence). Trimming removed 4 bases at V and 2 bases at J, with 15 bases between. This CDR3 comprises 16 residues. The CDR3 nucleotides read TGTGCCAGTAGTACCGGAGGAGGGTTTCGCAATCAGCCCCAGCATTTT. Protein product: CASSTGGGFRNQPQHF.

Details on this clonotype: Since a much larger clone is just one base distant, this may be a read error. The J gene is TRBJ1-2, the V gene TRBV9; D uncertain. From germline, CDR1 is SGDLS and CDR2 YYNGEE. The CDR3 runs 14 residues. The CDR3 DNA is TGTGCCAGCAGCCCCTCGGGCCCTAACCATGGCTACACCTTC. This translates into CASSPSGPNHGYTF.

This clonotype was seen a handful of times. The chain combines TRBV4-1 with TRBJ1-1; no clear D gene. V lost 4 bases and J lost 7, with 16 bases in between. This CDR3 has 14 amino acids. Germline V CDR1 and CDR2: MGHRA, YSYEKL. The chain's CDR3 is CASSPWSEAGEAFF. In nucleotides, the CDR3 is TGCGCCAGCAGCCCGTGGAGTGAGGCCGGTGAAGCTTTCTTT.

Here the CDR3 DNA reads TGTGCCAGCAGCTTAGGTGCTCTAGCGGACACAGATACGCAGTATTTT. Amino acid sequence: CASSLGALADTDTQYF. The gene calls are TRBV11-2 and TRBJ2-3; TRBD2 agrees at 7 bases. This CDR3 comprises 16 residues. Losses at the gene ends were 1 base for V and 2 bases for J; bases not matched to a gene: 6. CDR1 is SGHAT and CDR2 is FQNNGV in the germline V gene.

The chain links TRBV6-2 or TRBV6-3 to TRBJ2-3; 7 nucleotides align to TRBD2. Per the germline V gene, CDR1 is MNHEY and CDR2 is SVGEGT. J gave up 3 bases and V 0 bases, and 3 bases lay outside the gene matches. The CDR3 is made up of 15 amino acids. CDR3 protein: CASSYSAGDTDTQYF. CDR3 in DNA: TGTGCCAGCAGTTACTCGGCGGGGGATACAGATACGCAGTATTTT.

The J gene is TRBJ2-7, the V gene TRBV12-3 or TRBV12-4; 7 bases fit TRBD2. The CDR3 has 15 amino acids. V gave up 4 bases and J gave up 0 bases; unmatched junction bases: 6. This CDR3 is CASSWEGRSSYEQYF. For the CDR3, the DNA is TGTGCCAGCAGTTGGGAGGGAAGGAGCTCCTACGAGCAGTACTTC.

This clonotype was seen many times. V usage is TRBV7-2 and J usage is TRBJ2-2; unclear D gene. From germline, CDR1 is SGHTA and CDR2 FQGNSA. Trimming left V 2 bases short and J 4 bases short, with 14 bases between. The CDR3 extends over 16 amino acids. CDR3: CASSLRSRSGTGELFF. The CDR3 coding sequence is TGTGCCAGCAGCTTAAGGTCCCGGAGTGGCACCGGGGAGCTGTTTTTT.

V is TRBV28 and J is TRBJ2-7; TRBD1 agrees at 7 bases. Germline V gene sequence: CDR1 MDHEN, CDR2 SYDVKM. Trimming cost V 3 bases and J 9 bases; bases outside gene matches: 11. The CDR3 runs 14 residues. Here the CDR3 DNA reads TGTGCCAGCAGTTTGGGACAGAAATCCTCGGGGCAGTACTTC. It is translated as CASSLGQKSSGQYF.